The rows below give T cell receptor beta chains drawn from one sample of a study of cytomegalovirus exposure and HLA in healthy donors. This table comes from immunoSEQ multiplex PCR, and its TCRdb copy is limited to in-frame clones, with some not included. This table holds around 170,000 clones, just under 80% found once. Sequencing used PBMCs. The receptors shown here come from a woman aged 50 to 60 in good health and CMV-seropositive. Each CDR3 is given with its conserved first and last residue. Fields, in order: D gene, J gene, clone size, V gene, CDR3 protein, CDR3 DNA. The D gene is left open where the match is weak. For some rows the clone size is stated as once, few or many, or as a class when expanded; others skip it.

- | TRBJ2-1 | - | TRBV6-5 | CASSYGPGPFNEQFF | TGTGCCAGCAGTTATGGGCCAGGGCCCTTCAATGAGCAGTTCTTC
- | TRBJ1-1 | few | TRBV10-3 | CAISESVGRNTEAFF | TGTGCCATCAGTGAGTCAGTCGGGAGGAACACTGAAGCTTTCTTT
- | TRBJ1-4 | - | TRBV15 | CATTFRDTSTNEKLFF | TGTGCCACCACCTTCCGGGACACCTCAACTAATGAAAAACTGTTTTTT
- | TRBJ2-2 | - | TRBV11-2 | CASSGGVGGGDGGELFF | TGTGCCAGCAGCGGCGGGGTAGGAGGGGGCGATGGCGGGGAGCTGTTTTTT
TRBD1 | TRBJ1-2 | - | TRBV7-8 | CASSPERDREGGYTF | TGTGCCAGCAGCCCCGAACGGGACAGGGAGGGAGGCTACACCTTC
- | TRBJ2-1 | - | TRBV7-9 | CSSSTLSNEQFF | TGTTCCAGCAGCACCCTGAGCAATGAGCAGTTCTTC
- | TRBJ2-5 | - | TRBV11-3 | CASSLSGGKETQYF | TGTGCCAGCAGCTTATCTGGGGGGAAAGAGACCCAGTACTTC
- | TRBJ1-4 | - | TRBV5-5 | CASSLFEGEKLFF | TGTGCCAGCAGCTTGTTTGAGGGTGAAAAACTGTTTTTT
- | TRBJ2-7 | - | TRBV6-5 | CASSFTGSYEQYF | TGTGCCAGCAGTTTCACAGGATCTTACGAGCAGTACTTC
- | TRBJ1-1 | - | TRBV29-1 | CSVKSRGGDTEAFF | TGCAGCGTAAAATCCCGCGGGGGGGACACTGAAGCTTTCTTT
- | TRBJ2-7 | few | TRBV7-8 | CASSLSPFTLGRYEQYF | TGTGCCAGCAGCTTAAGTCCCTTTACCTTGGGGCGCTACGAGCAGTACTTC
TRBD1 | TRBJ2-2 | - | TRBV7-9 | CSSSLRTGGGTGELFF | TGTTCCAGCAGCTTAAGGACAGGGGGGGGCACCGGGGAGCTGTTTTTT
- | TRBJ2-7 | - | TRBV15 | CATSRDGSDGDEQYF | TGTGCCACCAGCAGAGACGGGAGTGATGGTGACGAGCAGTACTTC
- | TRBJ2-3 | - | TRBV19 | CASSMVRGVDTQYF | TGTGCCAGTAGTATGGTCAGGGGAGTAGATACGCAGTATTTT
- | TRBJ1-3 | - | TRBV14 | CASQGSSGNTIYF | TGTGCCAGCCAGGGGAGCTCTGGAAACACCATATATTTT
- | TRBJ2-3 | - | TRBV7-2 | CASSLLPVSMYF | TGTGCCAGCAGCTTATTGCCGGTATCCATGTATTTT
- | TRBJ2-5 | - | TRBV28 | CASSRNQETQYF | TGTGCCAGCAGTCGTAACCAAGAGACCCAGTACTTC